These T cell receptor beta chains were read from a single sample in a study of T cell repertoires in cytomegalovirus infection. TCRdb ran MiXCR on the reads and lists one entry per CDR3 protein. Found here are 200,000 to 250,000 distinct CDR3 sequences, 20% to 25% of them singletons; the top ten hold over 15%. Sequences were obtained from CD8+ T cells from PBMCs. The receptors stem from a human donor in good health (CMV status not recorded). Some clones in this sample may be carry-over from other donors' samples. Both conserved end residues are part of each CDR3. Each record gives: clone size, D gene, J gene, V gene, CDR3 DNA, CDR3 protein. A D gene is named only where the DNA matches it firmly. Clone size is not always given. Where it is, it says once, few, many or a class for expanded clones.

many,.,TRBJ1-1,TRBV7-2,TGTGCCAGCAGCCTGACGTACACTGAAGCTTTCTTT,CASSLTYTEAFF
few,.,TRBJ1-4,TRBV29-1,TGCAGCGTGGTGAGGGGTGAAAAACTGTTTTTT,CSVVRGEKLFF
.,.,TRBJ2-7,TRBV20-1,TGCAGTGCCTTTTCATCCGGGCTTCCTATCAGCTCCTACGAGCAGTACTTC,CSAFSSGLPISSYEQYF
few,.,TRBJ2-5,TRBV4-1,TGCGCCAGCAGCCAAGAACGGGACTCCGGACGAGAGACCCAGTACTTC,CASSQERDSGRETQYF
many,.,TRBJ1-6,TRBV28,TGTGCCAGCAGCCGAGGACAGAGCTCCTATAATTCACCCCTCCACTTT,CASSRGQSSYNSPLHF
few,.,TRBJ2-7,TRBV25-1,TGTGCCAGCAGTGAATACGGAAGCCCCTCCTACGAGCAGTACTTC,CASSEYGSPSYEQYF
.,.,TRBJ2-3,TRBV20-1,TGCAGTGCTAGAGATGCCTCCAGGGGTTCTCCAGATACGCAGTATTTT,CSARDASRGSPDTQYF
few,TRBD2,TRBJ2-2,TRBV7-9,TGTGCCAGCAGCGATAGCGGGGGGGCCAGCACCGGGGAGCTGTTTTTT,CASSDSGGASTGELFF
.,.,TRBJ2-1,TRBV4-1,TGCGCCAGCAGCCTAATAGACAACAATGAGCAGTTCTTC,CASSLIDNNEQFF
.,.,TRBJ1-5,TRBV20-1,TGCAGTGTCAGGGATGGACCTAGCAATCAGCCCCAGCATTTT,CSVRDGPSNQPQHF
.,TRBD1,TRBJ1-1,TRBV6-6,TGTGCCAGCAGTTACTACCCCGCAGGGGGGAACACTGAAGCTTTCTTT,CASSYYPAGGNTEAFF
many,.,TRBJ1-1,TRBV5-4,TGTGCCAGCAGCTTGGAAGGTTTGAACACTGAAGCTTTCTTT,CASSLEGLNTEAFF
few,.,TRBJ2-1,TRBV4-2,TGTGCCACCTTCGGGGCCAACAATGAGCAGTTCTTC,CATFGANNEQFF
.,.,TRBJ2-1,TRBV29-1,TGCAGCGTTGACGGGGGCAATGAGCAGTTCTTC,CSVDGGNEQFF
few,TRBD1,TRBJ1-2,TRBV29-1,TGCAGCGCCGACCCCGGACAGGGCTATGGCTACACCTTC,CSADPGQGYGYTF
.,.,TRBJ2-5,TRBV6-5,TGTGCCCGCAGTCCACTAACCGGAGAGACCCAGTACTTC,CARSPLTGETQYF
few,.,TRBJ1-2,TRBV20-1,TGCAGTGCTAGAGTACCGAGCAACTATGGCTACACCTTC,CSARVPSNYGYTF
.,.,TRBJ2-2,TRBV6-5,TGTGCCAGCAGCCCGACTGCCAACACCGGGGAGCTGTTTTTT,CASSPTANTGELFF
many,.,TRBJ2-1,TRBV12-3/TRBV12-4,TGTGCCAGCACGGGGGCGGAGATGGACAATGAGCAGTTCTTC,CASTGAEMDNEQFF
.,.,TRBJ1-1,TRBV9,TGTGCCAGCAGCGTAGGACATGCGGGGACTGAAGCTTTCTTT,CASSVGHAGTEAFF
many,.,TRBJ2-1,TRBV7-9,TGTGCCAGCAGCTTAGCTCGGGTAGAGCAGTTCTTC,CASSLARVEQFF
once,TRBD1,TRBJ2-5,TRBV29-1,TGCAGCGTTGAAGAGGGACAGGGGGAAGAGACCCAGTACTTC,CSVEEGQGEETQYF
few,.,TRBJ2-7,TRBV28,TGTGCCAGCAGTTACCGGGACGCCTCCTACGAGCAGTACTTC,CASSYRDASYEQYF
many,TRBD1,TRBJ2-5,TRBV29-1,TGCAGCGTTGACGGGACAGGGGGCCGTTGGGAGACCCAGTACTTC,CSVDGTGGRWETQYF
.,.,TRBJ1-1,TRBV5-1,TGCGCCAGCAGCTGGACAGTGGACACTGAAGCTTTCTTT,CASSWTVDTEAFF
few,TRBD1,TRBJ2-2,TRBV25-1,TGTGCCAGCAGGGGATGGGGGACAGACGGGGAGCTGTTTTTT,CASRGWGTDGELFF
many,TRBD1,TRBJ2-7,TRBV12-3/TRBV12-4,TGTGCCAGCAGTTCCTCGCGCCTAAAAGACAGGGACCTTTCCTACGAGCAGTACTTC,CASSSSRLKDRDLSYEQYF
few,.,TRBJ2-5,TRBV28,TGTGCCAGCAGCCCCTCGACAGCTATTCACCAGACCCAGTACTTC,CASSPSTAIHQTQYF
.,.,TRBJ2-1,TRBV29-1,TGCAGCGTTTTGGAGATAAGCAATAAGCAGTTCTTC,CSVLEISNKQFF
many,.,TRBJ2-5,TRBV7-6,TGTGCCAGCAGCGCACCGGGTCATGAGGAGACCCAGTACTTC,CASSAPGHEETQYF
.,.,TRBJ2-1,TRBV5-1,TGCGCCAGCAGCGCCCCGGGCGGTAATGAGCAGTTCTTC,CASSAPGGNEQFF
many,.,TRBJ2-7,TRBV7-2,TGTGCCAGCAGCTTAGTGCCGGGGAAGAACGAGCAGTACTTC,CASSLVPGKNEQYF
few,TRBD2,TRBJ2-3,TRBV5-8,TGTGCCAGCAGCTTGAGCAGCGGGGGCACAGATACGCAGTATTTT,CASSLSSGGTDTQYF
few,TRBD1,TRBJ1-5,TRBV20-1,TGCAGTGCCACAACAGGGGCAGACCAGCCCCAGCATTTT,CSATTGADQPQHF
.,.,TRBJ1-2,TRBV7-2,TGTGCCAGCAGCTTATCCTCTCTCAGCGTGGGGGCGTATGGCTACACCTTC,CASSLSSLSVGAYGYTF
.,TRBD2,TRBJ2-1,TRBV12-3/TRBV12-4,TGTGCCAGCAGTTCGGCTGTAAGCGGGAATGAGCGGTTCTTC,CASSSAVSGNERFF
once,TRBD2,TRBJ2-2,TRBV20-1,TGCAGTGCTCCGCCGGGAGGGGCGGATACCGGGGAGCTGTTTTTT,CSAPPGGADTGELFF
few,.,TRBJ2-7,TRBV28,TGTGCCAGCAGTTCAAGGTTTGGGCCCAACGAGCAGTACTTC,CASSSRFGPNEQYF
few,TRBD1,TRBJ1-1,TRBV6-2/TRBV6-3,TGTGCCAGCAGTCAGTTTGCAGGGGGCCAGTCTGAAGCTTTCTTT,CASSQFAGGQSEAFF
many,TRBD1,TRBJ1-1,TRBV5-1,TGCGCCAGCAGCGACCCGACAGGGGGGTCGCCTGAAGCTTTCTTT,CASSDPTGGSPEAFF
.,.,TRBJ1-1,TRBV19,TGTGCCAGTAGTATAGATGGCGCTTACACTGAAGCTTTCTTT,CASSIDGAYTEAFF
.,TRBD2,TRBJ2-5,TRBV7-1,TGTGCCAGCAACCCGGGACTAGCGGGGAAGGAGACCCAGTACTTC,CASNPGLAGKETQYF
.,.,TRBJ2-1,TRBV7-3,TGTGCCAGCAGCTTATGGTCTGGGGTTTCCTACAATGAGCAGTTCTTC,CASSLWSGVSYNEQFF